This TCR beta chain was sequenced for a study of radiation and T cells in renal cell carcinoma. Repertoires were generated with immunoSEQ multiplex PCR, while TCRdb's copy carries only in-frame clones and drops some. The data show around 100,000 clones, approximately 82% seen once. Germline V gene data show CDR1 as MNHEY and CDR2 as SMNVEV (reference sequence). The CDR3 covers 14 residues. With 4 bases clipped from V and 5 bases from J, the junction kept 7 bases outside the gene matches. Time point given: blood 4 weeks post-SBRT, at nephrectomy. Treatment indicated: 15 Gy SBRT to primary tumor, nephrectomy 4 weeks later. Nephrectomy followed 15 Gy stereotactic body radiation by 4 weeks. The tumor was a clear cell renal cell carcinoma.

This TCR came from a man aged 60 to 69 with renal cell carcinoma. This chain links TRBV27 with TRBJ2-5; 7 nucleotides agree with TRBD2. Sample: blood, taken from a patient whose treatment included radiotherapy and nephrectomy. The CDR3 here is CASSYQGGPETQYF. For the CDR3, the DNA is TGTGCCAGCAGTTACCAGGGAGGGCCGGAGACCCAGTACTTC.